This TCR beta chain was observed in a study of T cell responses to AZD1222 COVID-19 vaccine. Study-level results: Repertoire sampling occurred only after the peak T cell response. Along spike, vaccine-associated CD4 TCRs were found throughout, with dominance at 160-218 and 743-854. Increases in Spike-specific TCR breadth and depth were seen after two AZD1222 doses.

Looked up from germline, CDR1 is SGDLS and CDR2 is YYNGEE. The CDR3 runs to 15 residues. V was clipped by 0 bases and J by 2 bases, with 8 bases between them. For this clone: The antigen is not known.

Method: immunoSEQ multiplex PCR; TCRdb's copy keeps in-frame clones and lacks some. The sample has 120,000 to 150,000 clones; about 93% are singletons. The TCR was taken from an adult in good health. The chain has TRBV9 and TRBJ2-2; unclear D gene. Sequencing was performed on peripheral blood, taken on day 0 of AZD1222 vaccination. In DNA form, the CDR3 reads TGTGCCAGCAGCGTAGTTGGAGACAACACCGGGGAGCTGTTTTTT. This codes for CASSVVGDNTGELFF.